Below, one T cell receptor beta chain is given with its context. The antigen is undetermined. V gave up 0 bases and J gave up 4 bases; unmatched junction bases: 8. This CDR3 contains 16 residues. Germline CDR1 and CDR2: SGHTA and FQGTGA. This record belongs to a study of graft-versus-host responses after intestinal transplantation. Study-level information: Every recipient underwent anti-thymocyte globulin induction, then tacrolimus and steroids for approximately three years.

The data were produced by immunoSEQ multiplex PCR, yet TCRdb's version contains in-frame clones alone and is incomplete. The table records about 26,000 clones, roughly 87% of them present only once. Study-level points and caveats: Early post-transplant declines in HvG were associated with peak levels of circulating GvH clones.

This clonotype originated in a human donor who received an intestinal transplant. The sequenced sample was unstimulated CD4+ T cells sorted from spleen or lymph node cells, obtained before intestinal transplant. This rearrangement joins TRBV7-3 to TRBJ1-2; 7 nucleotides match TRBD1. CDR3 sequence reads: CASSLTPRDSPYGYTF. The CDR3 region has the DNA TGTGCCAGCAGCTTAACCCCGCGGGACAGCCCCTATGGCTACACCTTC. Together with reference TRBV7-3 and TRBJ1-2, the CDR3 gives the full variable domain: GAGVSQTPSNKVTEKGKYVELRCDPISGHTALYWYRQSLGQGPEFLIYFQGTGAADDSGLPNDRFFAVRPEGSVSTLKIQRTERGDSAVYLCASSLTPRDSPYGYTFGSGTRLTVV.